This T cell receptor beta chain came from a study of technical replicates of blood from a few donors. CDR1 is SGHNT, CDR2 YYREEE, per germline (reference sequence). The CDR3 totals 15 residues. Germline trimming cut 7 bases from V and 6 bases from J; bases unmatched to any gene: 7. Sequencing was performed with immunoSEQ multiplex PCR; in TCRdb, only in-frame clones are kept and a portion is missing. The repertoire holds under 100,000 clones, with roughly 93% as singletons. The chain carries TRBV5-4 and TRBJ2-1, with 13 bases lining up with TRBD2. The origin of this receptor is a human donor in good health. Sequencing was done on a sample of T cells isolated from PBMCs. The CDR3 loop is CASRSLAGGLNEQFF. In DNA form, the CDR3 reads TGTGCCAGCCGTTCACTAGCGGGAGGGCTCAATGAGCAGTTCTTC. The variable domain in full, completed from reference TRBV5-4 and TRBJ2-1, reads ETGVTQSPTHLIKTRGQQVTLRCSSQSGHNTVSWYQQALGQGPQFIFQYYREEENGRGNFPPRFSGLQFPNYSSELNVNALELDDSALYLCASRSLAGGLNEQFFGPGTRLTVL.